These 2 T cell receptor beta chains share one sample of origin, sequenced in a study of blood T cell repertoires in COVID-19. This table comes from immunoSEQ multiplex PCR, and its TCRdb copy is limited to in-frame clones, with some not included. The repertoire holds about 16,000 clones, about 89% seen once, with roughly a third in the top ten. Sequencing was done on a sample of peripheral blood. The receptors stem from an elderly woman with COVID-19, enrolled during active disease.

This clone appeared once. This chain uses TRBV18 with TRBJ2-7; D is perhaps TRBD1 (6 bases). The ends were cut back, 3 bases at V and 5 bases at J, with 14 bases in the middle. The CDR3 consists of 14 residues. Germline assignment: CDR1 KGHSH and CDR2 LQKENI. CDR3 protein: CASSPETGGDEQYF. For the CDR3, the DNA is TGTGCCAGCTCACCCGAGACAGGCGGCGACGAGCAGTACTTC.

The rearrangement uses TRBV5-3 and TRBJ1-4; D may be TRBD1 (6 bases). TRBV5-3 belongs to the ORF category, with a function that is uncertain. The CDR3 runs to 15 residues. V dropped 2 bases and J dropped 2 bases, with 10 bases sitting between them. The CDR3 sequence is CARSFEGGTNEKLFF. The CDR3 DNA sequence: TGTGCCAGAAGCTTCGAAGGGGGTACTAATGAAAAACTGTTTTTT.